A selection of T cell receptor beta chains follows, all from one sample in a study of cytomegalovirus exposure and HLA in healthy donors. Assay: immunoSEQ multiplex PCR; the TCRdb copy retains only in-frame clones and omits some. The repertoire consists of about 84,000 clones, with roughly 78% occurring once and the leading ten covering around 2.7%. Source material: PBMCs. Receptor source: a male donor in good health and CMV-seropositive. Each CDR3 is given with its conserved first and last residue.

j_call v_call cdr3_aa
TRBJ2-1 TRBV6-1 CASSERVAGGPHNEQFF
TRBJ2-7 TRBV6-5 CASRSKRESLWGQYF
TRBJ2-7 TRBV29-1 CSAGDSFYEQYF
TRBJ2-6 TRBV6-1 CASSAGGANANVLTF
TRBJ2-7 TRBV4-2 CASSQRTGVPYEQYF
TRBJ1-1 TRBV7-2 CASSFSSHINTEAFF
TRBJ2-6 TRBV4-2 CASSQDLSGANVLTF
TRBJ2-7 TRBV11-2 CASNLAGDSYEQYF
TRBJ2-1 TRBV2 CASRVTTSSRGEQFF
TRBJ2-3 TRBV5-1 CASSPAGGNPDTQYF
TRBJ2-1 TRBV5-1 CASSLRIAGDNEQFF
TRBJ2-6 TRBV9 CASSVAVAGANVLTF
TRBJ2-4 TRBV4-3 CASSRTGDAKNIQYF
TRBJ2-3 TRBV27 CASSTRWSGTDTQYF
TRBJ1-3 TRBV9 CASTRGNTIYF
TRBJ2-3 TRBV29-1 CSVVRLTDTQYF
TRBJ1-5 TRBV27 CASSSRDRSNQPQHF
TRBJ1-1 TRBV21-1 CASSQAGQGRTEAFF
TRBJ2-3 TRBV21-1 CASSKGRQGLSSDTQYF
TRBJ1-1 TRBV15 CATSRGVEGMNTEAFF
TRBJ1-1 TRBV28 CASSTPTVAFF
TRBJ2-2 TRBV6-5 CASSGRATGELFF
TRBJ2-1 TRBV11-3 CASSPGASGYNEQFF
TRBJ2-7 TRBV5-1 CASSRDSHHEQYF
TRBJ1-5 TRBV30 CAWSAGSNQPQHF
TRBJ2-2 TRBV29-1 CSVSALADTGELFF
TRBJ2-7 TRBV4-2 CASSQDVTKLYYEQYF
TRBJ1-1 TRBV11-1 CASSLFAGNTEAFF
TRBJ2-7 TRBV9 CASSVAVFSYEQYF
TRBJ2-5 TRBV6-5 CASSYGTGETQYF
TRBJ1-1 TRBV6-4 CASSDGGGTEAFF
TRBJ2-6 TRBV5-1 CASSLGATGNAGANVLTF
TRBJ2-5 TRBV15 CATRLRTGGQETQYF
TRBJ2-5 TRBV5-4 CASSLAGAETQYF
TRBJ2-7 TRBV2 CASRIAGEQYF
TRBJ2-7 TRBV11-2 CASSLGLADYEQYF
TRBJ2-2 TRBV4-3 CASSQAGGNTGELFF
TRBJ2-3 TRBV4-1 CASSPGPPRDRGQPLLTDTQYF
TRBJ1-3 TRBV6-6 CASCTSGSGGNTIYF
TRBJ1-1 TRBV18 CASSPLTASWNTEAFF
TRBJ2-7 TRBV7-3 CASSLWRGGSYEQYF
TRBJ2-1 TRBV25-1 CASSDPGLAHNEQFF
TRBJ2-3 TRBV6-5 CASGKRESGKDTQYF
TRBJ2-1 TRBV25-1 CASSPRTGTGGNEQFF
TRBJ2-7 TRBV9 CASSVVPGNEQYF